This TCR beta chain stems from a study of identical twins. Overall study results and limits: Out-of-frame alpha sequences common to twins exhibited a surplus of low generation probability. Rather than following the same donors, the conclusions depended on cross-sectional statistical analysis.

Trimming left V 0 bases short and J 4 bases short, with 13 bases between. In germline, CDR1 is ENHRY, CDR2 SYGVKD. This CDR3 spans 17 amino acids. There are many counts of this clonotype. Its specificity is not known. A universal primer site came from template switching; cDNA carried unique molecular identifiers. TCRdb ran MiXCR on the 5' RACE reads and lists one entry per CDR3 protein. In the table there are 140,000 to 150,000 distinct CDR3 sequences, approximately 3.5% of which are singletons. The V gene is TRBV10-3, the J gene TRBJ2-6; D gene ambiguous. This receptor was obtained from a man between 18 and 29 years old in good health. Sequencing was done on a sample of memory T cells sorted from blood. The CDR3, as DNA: TGTGCCATCAGTGAGTCGATCCCAGGTTCCGGGGCCAACGTCCTGACTTTC. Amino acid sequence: CAISESIPGSGANVLTF.